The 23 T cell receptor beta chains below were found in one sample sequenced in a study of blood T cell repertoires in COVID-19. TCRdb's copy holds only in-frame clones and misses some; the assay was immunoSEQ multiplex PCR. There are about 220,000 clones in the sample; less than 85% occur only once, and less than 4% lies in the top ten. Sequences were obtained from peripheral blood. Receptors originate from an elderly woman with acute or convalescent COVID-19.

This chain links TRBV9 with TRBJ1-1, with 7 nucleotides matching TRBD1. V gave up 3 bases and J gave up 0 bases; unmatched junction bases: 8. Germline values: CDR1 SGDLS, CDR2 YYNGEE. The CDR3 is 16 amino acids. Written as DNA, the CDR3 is TGTGCCAGCAGCGCCGGGACAGTCCGCATGAACACTGAAGCTTTCTTT. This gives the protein CASSAGTVRMNTEAFF.

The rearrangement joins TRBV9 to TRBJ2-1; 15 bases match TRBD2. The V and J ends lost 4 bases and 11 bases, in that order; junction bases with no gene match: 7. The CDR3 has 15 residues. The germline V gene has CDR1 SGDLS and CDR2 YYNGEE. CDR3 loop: CASSPPGLAGGQQFF. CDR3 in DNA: TGTGCCAGCAGCCCCCCAGGACTAGCGGGGGGGCAGCAGTTCTTC.

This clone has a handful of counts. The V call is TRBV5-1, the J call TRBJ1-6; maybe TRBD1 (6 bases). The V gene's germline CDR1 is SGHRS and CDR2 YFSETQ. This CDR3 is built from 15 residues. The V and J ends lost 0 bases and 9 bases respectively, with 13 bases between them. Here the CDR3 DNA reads TGCGCCAGCAGCTTGGGGGTAAGGGGGTCTTCACCCCTCCACTTT. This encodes CASSLGVRGSSPLHF.

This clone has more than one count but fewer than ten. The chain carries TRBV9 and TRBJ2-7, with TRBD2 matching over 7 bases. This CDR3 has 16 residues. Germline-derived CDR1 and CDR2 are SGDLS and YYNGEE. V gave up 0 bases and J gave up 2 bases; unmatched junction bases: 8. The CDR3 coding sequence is TGTGCCAGCAGCGTAGCGGCGACTAGCCCTCCCTACGAGCAGTACTTC. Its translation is CASSVAATSPPYEQYF.

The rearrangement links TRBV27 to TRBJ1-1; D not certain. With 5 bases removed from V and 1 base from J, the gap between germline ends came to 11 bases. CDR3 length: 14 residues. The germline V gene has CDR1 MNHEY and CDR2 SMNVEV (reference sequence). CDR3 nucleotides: TGTGCCAGCAGTCCCCGGGAGGCGAACACTGAAGCTTTCTTT. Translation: CASSPREANTEAFF.

The CDR3 bases are TGCGCCAGCAGCACCGGACAGGAGGGCAATCAGCCCCAGCATTTT. It translates to CASSTGQEGNQPQHF. V gene TRBV5-1 combines with J gene TRBJ1-5; 7 nucleotides agree with TRBD1. Per the germline V gene, CDR1 is SGHRS and CDR2 is YFSETQ. This CDR3 has 15 amino acids. V lost 4 bases, J lost 2 bases, and 6 bases stayed unmatched.

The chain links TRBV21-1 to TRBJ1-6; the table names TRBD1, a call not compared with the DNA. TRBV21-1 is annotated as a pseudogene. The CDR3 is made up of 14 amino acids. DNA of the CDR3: TGTGCCAGCAGCAGACAGGGGGATTGTTCACCCCTCCACTTT. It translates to CASSRQGDCSPLHF.

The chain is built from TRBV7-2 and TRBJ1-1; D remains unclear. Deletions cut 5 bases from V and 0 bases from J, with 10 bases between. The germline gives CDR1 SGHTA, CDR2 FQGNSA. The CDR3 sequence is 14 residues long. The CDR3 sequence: CASSTPYMNTEAFF. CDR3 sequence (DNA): TGTGCCAGCAGCACACCATACATGAACACTGAAGCTTTCTTT.

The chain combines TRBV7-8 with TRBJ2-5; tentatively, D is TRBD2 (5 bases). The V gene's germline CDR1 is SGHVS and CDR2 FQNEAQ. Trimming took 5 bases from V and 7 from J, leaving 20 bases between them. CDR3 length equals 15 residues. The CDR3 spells CASSIGPYLGGTQYF. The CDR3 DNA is TGTGCCAGCAGCATAGGGCCTTACCTAGGAGGGACCCAGTACTTC.

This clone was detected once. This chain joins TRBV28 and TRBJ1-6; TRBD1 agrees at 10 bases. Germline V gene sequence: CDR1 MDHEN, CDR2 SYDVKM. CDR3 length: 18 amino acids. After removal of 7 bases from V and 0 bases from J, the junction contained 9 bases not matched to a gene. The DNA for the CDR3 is TGTGCCAGCACCCGAGGACAGGGGGGTCGCTCCTATAATTCACCCCTCCACTTT. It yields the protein CASTRGQGGRSYNSPLHF.

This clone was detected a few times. In DNA form, the CDR3 reads TGCAGTGCTAGTTCAATCAACGGTCCCTACAATGAGCAGTTCTTC. Its translation is CSASSINGPYNEQFF. V usage is TRBV20-1 and J usage is TRBJ2-1; no reliable D call. The CDR3 totals 15 residues. Germline CDR1 reads DFQATT; CDR2 reads SNEGSKA (reference sequence). Trimming removed 3 bases from V and 2 bases from J, with 14 bases in between.

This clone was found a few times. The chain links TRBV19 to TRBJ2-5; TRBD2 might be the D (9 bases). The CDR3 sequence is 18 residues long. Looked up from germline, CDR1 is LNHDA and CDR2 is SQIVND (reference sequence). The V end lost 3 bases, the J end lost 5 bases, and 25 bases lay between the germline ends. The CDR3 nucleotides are TGTGCCAGTAGTATTCAGGGGGCTAGCGGCGGGAGGGAGGAGACCCAGTACTTC. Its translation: CASSIQGASGGREETQYF.

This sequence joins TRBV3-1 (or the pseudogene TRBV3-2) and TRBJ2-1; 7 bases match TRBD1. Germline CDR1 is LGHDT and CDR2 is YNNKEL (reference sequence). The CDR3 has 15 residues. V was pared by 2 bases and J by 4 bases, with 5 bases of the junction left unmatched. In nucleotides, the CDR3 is TGTGCCAGCAGCCAAAATTTGGGACAGTACAATGAGCAGTTCTTC. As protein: CASSQNLGQYNEQFF.

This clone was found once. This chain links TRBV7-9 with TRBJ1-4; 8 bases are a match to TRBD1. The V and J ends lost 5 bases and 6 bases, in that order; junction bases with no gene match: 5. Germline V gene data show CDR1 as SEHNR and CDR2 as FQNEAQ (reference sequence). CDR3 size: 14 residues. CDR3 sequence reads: CASSLTGEHEKLFF. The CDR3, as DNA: TGTGCCAGCAGCCTGACAGGGGAGCATGAAAAACTGTTTTTT.

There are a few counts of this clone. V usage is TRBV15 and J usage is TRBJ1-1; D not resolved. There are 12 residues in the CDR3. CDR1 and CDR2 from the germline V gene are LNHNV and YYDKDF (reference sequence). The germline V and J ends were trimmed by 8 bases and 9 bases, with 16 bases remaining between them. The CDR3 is CATRGVMAKAFF. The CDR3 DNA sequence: TGTGCCACCCGCGGTGTCATGGCAAAAGCTTTCTTT.

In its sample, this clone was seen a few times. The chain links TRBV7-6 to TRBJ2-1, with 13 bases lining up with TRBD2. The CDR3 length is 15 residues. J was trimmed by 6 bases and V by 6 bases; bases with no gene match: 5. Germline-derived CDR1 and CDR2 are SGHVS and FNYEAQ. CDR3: CASRPTSGGGNEQFF. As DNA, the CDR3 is TGTGCCAGCAGGCCTACTAGCGGGGGGGGCAATGAGCAGTTCTTC.

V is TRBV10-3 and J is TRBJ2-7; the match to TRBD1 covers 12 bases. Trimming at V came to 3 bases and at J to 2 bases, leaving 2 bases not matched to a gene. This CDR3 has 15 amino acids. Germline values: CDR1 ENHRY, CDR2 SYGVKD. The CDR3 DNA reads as TGTGCCATCAGTGACGGGACAGGGGGCCCCTACGAGCAGTACTTC. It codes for CAISDGTGGPYEQYF.

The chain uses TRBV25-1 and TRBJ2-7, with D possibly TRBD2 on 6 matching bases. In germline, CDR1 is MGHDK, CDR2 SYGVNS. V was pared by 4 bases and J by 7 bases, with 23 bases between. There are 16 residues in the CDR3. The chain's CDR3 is CASSANPAGGKGEQYF. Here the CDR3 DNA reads TGTGCCAGCAGTGCGAATCCGGCCGGAGGGAAGGGTGAGCAGTACTTC.

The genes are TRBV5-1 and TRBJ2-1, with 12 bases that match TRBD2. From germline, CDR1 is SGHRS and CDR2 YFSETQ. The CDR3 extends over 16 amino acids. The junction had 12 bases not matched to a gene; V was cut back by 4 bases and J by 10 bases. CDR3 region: CASSTASGGGLREQFF. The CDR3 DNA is TGCGCCAGCAGCACCGCTAGCGGGGGGGGCCTAAGGGAGCAGTTCTTC.

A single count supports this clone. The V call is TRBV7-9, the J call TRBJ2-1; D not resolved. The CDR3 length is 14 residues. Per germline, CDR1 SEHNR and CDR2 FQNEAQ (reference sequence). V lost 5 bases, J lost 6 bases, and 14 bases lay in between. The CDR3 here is CASSPRNKSNEQFF. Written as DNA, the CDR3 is TGTGCCAGCAGCCCGAGGAATAAGTCCAATGAGCAGTTCTTC.

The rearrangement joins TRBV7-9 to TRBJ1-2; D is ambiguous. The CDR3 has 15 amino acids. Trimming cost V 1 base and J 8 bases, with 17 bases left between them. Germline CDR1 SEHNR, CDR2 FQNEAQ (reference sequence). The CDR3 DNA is TGTGCCAGCAGCTTAGTCCAGGCGGGGAGTGACGGCTACACCTTC. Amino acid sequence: CASSLVQAGSDGYTF.

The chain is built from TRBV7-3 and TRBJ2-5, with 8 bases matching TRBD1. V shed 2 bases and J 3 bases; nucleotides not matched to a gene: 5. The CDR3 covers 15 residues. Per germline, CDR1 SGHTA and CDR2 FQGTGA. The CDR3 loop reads CASSLQGAREETQYF. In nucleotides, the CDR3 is TGTGCCAGCAGCTTACAGGGGGCGCGAGAAGAGACCCAGTACTTC.

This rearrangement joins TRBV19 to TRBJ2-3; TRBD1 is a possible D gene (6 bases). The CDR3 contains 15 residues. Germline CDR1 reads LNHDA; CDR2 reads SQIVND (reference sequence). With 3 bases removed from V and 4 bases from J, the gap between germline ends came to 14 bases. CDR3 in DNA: TGTGCCAGTAGTATCCCAGGGGCAGGGGCAGATACGCAGTATTTT. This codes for CASSIPGAGADTQYF.